What follows are 32 T cell receptor beta chains derived from one specimen sequenced in a study of CD8+ T cells in alopecia areata. Following extraction, RNA underwent reverse transcription to cDNA, which served as the sequencing template. Sequencing was performed with immunoSEQ multiplex PCR; in TCRdb, only in-frame clones are kept and a portion is missing. The table includes approximately 150,000 clones, roughly 60% detected once. The source material was CD8+ T cells sorted from blood. These receptors all stem from a human donor in good health.

The rearrangement links TRBV19 to TRBJ2-7; TRBD1 matches at 8 bases. J lost 2 bases, V lost 4 bases, and 13 bases had no gene match. CDR1 and CDR2 from the germline V gene are LNHDA and SQIVND (reference sequence). The length of the CDR3 is 17 residues. In DNA, the CDR3 is TGTGCCAGTAGTACCCTCCTACCGACAGGGGAGCCCTACGAGCAGTACTTC. Its translation: CASSTLLPTGEPYEQYF.

In the case of this clone: The same CDR3 arises from other DNA sequences in this sample as well. This chain links TRBV25-1 with TRBJ2-5, with unresolved D. Trimming left V 3 bases short and J 5 bases short, with 4 bases between. Germline-derived CDR1 and CDR2 are MGHDK and SYGVNS. The CDR3 runs to 11 residues. Here the CDR3 DNA reads TGTGCCAGCAGTGAGGGGGAGACCCAGTACTTC. This sequence encodes CASSEGETQYF.

The sample holds one count of this clone. A junction boundary mismatches the germline segment, possibly from a read error. The gene calls are TRBV29-1 and TRBJ2-1; D is ambiguous. CDR3 length: 11 amino acids. In germline, CDR1 is SQVTM, CDR2 ANQGSEA. The CDR3 region has the DNA TGCAGCGTAGAAGGAGTCAATGAGCAGTTCTTC. It is translated as CSVEGVNEQFF.

This clone has only one observation. The rearrangement links TRBV7-8 to TRBJ1-1; TRBD1 agrees at 8 bases. Germline values: CDR1 SGHVS, CDR2 FQNEAQ. CDR3 length: 15 residues. The V and J ends lost 4 bases and 0 bases, in that order; junction bases with no gene match: 4. The CDR3 protein is CASSSLGQVNTEAFF. Here the CDR3 DNA reads TGTGCCAGCAGCTCATTGGGACAGGTGAACACTGAAGCTTTCTTT.

This clone appeared a single time. The V gene is TRBV11-2, the J gene TRBJ1-4; the D is unclear. V lost 0 bases, J lost 7 bases, and 27 bases lay in between. There are 20 residues in the CDR3. Germline lookup yields CDR1 SGHAT and CDR2 FQNNGV. CDR3 in amino acids: CASSLDGGGPQMGLGEKLFF. The CDR3 DNA reads as TGTGCCAGCAGCTTAGACGGCGGAGGACCGCAGATGGGTCTCGGTGAAAAACTGTTTTTT.

This clone occurred a few times. CDR3 sequence (DNA): TGCAGCGTTGATCTTGTAGGGAACACCGGGGAGCTGTTTTTT. Amino acids: CSVDLVGNTGELFF. The V call is TRBV29-1, the J call TRBJ2-2; D remains unclear. This CDR3 has 14 residues. The germline V gene has CDR1 SQVTM and CDR2 ANQGSEA. Trimming removed 3 bases at V and 1 base at J, with 9 bases between.

Of note for this clone: This same CDR3 is encoded by further DNA sequences in the sample. The genes are TRBV29-1 and TRBJ2-1; 16 bases agree with TRBD2. CDR1 is SQVTM, CDR2 ANQGSEA, per germline. After removal of 6 bases from V and 7 bases from J, the junction contained 9 bases not matched to a gene. There are 16 residues in the CDR3. CDR3 sequence (DNA): TGCAGCGTCCAGAAGGGACTAGCGGGAGGGGGAAATGAGCAGTTCTTC. Protein product: CSVQKGLAGGGNEQFF.

The chain combines TRBV11-2 with TRBJ2-7, with 8 bases lining up with TRBD2. V was clipped by 5 bases and J by 4 bases; unmatched bases: 7. The CDR3 is 14 residues long. Germline CDR1 and CDR2: SGHAT and FQNNGV. Here the CDR3 reads CASSVPGLGYEQYF. The CDR3 DNA reads TGTGCCAGCAGCGTACCGGGACTAGGGTACGAGCAGTACTTC. Variable domain in full (rest from reference TRBV11-2 and TRBJ2-7): EAGVAQSPRYKIIEKRQSVAFWCNPISGHATLYWYQQILGQGPKLLIQFQNNGVVDDSQLPKDRFSAERLKGVDSTLKIQPAKLEDSAVYLCASSVPGLGYEQYFGPGTRLTVT.

The chain couples TRBV7-8 to TRBJ1-5, with 7 bases that match TRBD1. J lost 6 bases, V lost 3 bases, and 5 bases had no gene match. The CDR3 is 14 amino acids. CDR1 SGHVS and CDR2 FQNEAQ come from the germline V gene. This CDR3 is CASSLGQQIQPQHF. CDR3 in DNA: TGTGCCAGCAGCTTGGGACAGCAAATTCAGCCCCAGCATTTT. The full variable domain, rest sourced from reference TRBV7-8 and TRBJ1-5, is GAGVSQSPRYKVAKRGQDVALRCDPISGHVSLFWYQQALGQGPEFLTYFQNEAQLDKSGLPSDRFFAERPEGSVSTLKIQRTQQEDSAVYLCASSLGQQIQPQHFGDGTRLSIL.

This clone has only a few counts. V is TRBV29-1 and J is TRBJ2-5; TRBD2 might be the D (6 bases). The CDR3 has 15 amino acids. V lost 3 bases and J 5 bases, leaving 19 bases between the germline ends. Looked up from germline, CDR1 is SQVTM and CDR2 is ANQGSEA. CDR3 nucleotides: TGCAGCGTTGACGGGCGGGAACCCGCCCGGGAGACCCAGTACTTC. Its protein is CSVDGREPARETQYF.

The chain has TRBV29-1 and TRBJ1-2; D ambiguous. This CDR3 contains 11 residues. The V gene's germline CDR1 is SQVTM and CDR2 ANQGSEA. With 7 bases removed from V and 8 bases from J, the gap between germline ends came to 14 bases. In DNA, the CDR3 is TGCAGCGCCAACCAACGCGACGGCTACACCTTC. This sequence encodes CSANQRDGYTF.

This chain uses TRBV15 with TRBJ2-6; D gene ambiguous. CDR3 size: 18 residues. The germline V gene encodes CDR1 LNHNV and CDR2 YYDKDF (reference sequence). Deletions cut 2 bases from V and 1 base from J, with 15 bases between. CDR3 DNA sequence: TGTGCCACCAGCAGACCCGGGTCTTACCCGTCTGGGGCCAACGTCCTGACTTTC. Translation gives CATSRPGSYPSGANVLTF.

The rearrangement uses TRBV9 and TRBJ2-4; D tentatively reads TRBD1 or TRBD2 (5 bases each). CDR1 is SGDLS and CDR2 is YYNGEE in the germline V gene. The length of the CDR3 is 15 residues. Trimming took 4 bases from V and 0 from J, leaving 11 bases between them. CDR3 in amino acids: CASSPRGLAKNIQYF. CDR3 sequence (DNA): TGTGCCAGCAGCCCCCGGGGCCTAGCCAAAAACATTCAGTACTTC. The variable domain in full, with the rest retrieved from reference TRBV9 and TRBJ2-4, is DSGVTQTPKHLITATGQRVTLRCSPRSGDLSVYWYQQSLDQGLQFLIQYYNGEERAKGNILERFSAQQFPDLHSELNLSSLELGDSALYFCASSPRGLAKNIQYFGAGTRLSVL.

Concerning this clone: The same CDR3 arises from other DNA sequences in this sample as well. The gene calls are TRBV29-1 and TRBJ1-1; 12 bases are shared with TRBD1. The germline CDR1 and CDR2 sequences are SQVTM and ANQGSEA. This CDR3 contains 16 residues. Here the CDR3 reads CSVPTRGTGGPTEAFF. The CDR3 nucleotides read TGCAGTGTTCCGACTAGAGGGACAGGGGGCCCCACTGAAGCTTTCTTT.

This chain joins TRBV5-6 and TRBJ2-1; 12 bases are shared with TRBD2. The germline CDR1 and CDR2 sequences are SGHDT and YYEEEE. The CDR3 is 16 amino acids. V lost 1 base, J lost 7 bases, and 6 bases stayed unmatched. The CDR3 region is CASSLLLAGGLNEQFF. As DNA, the CDR3 is TGTGCCAGCAGCTTGCTCCTAGCGGGAGGGCTGAATGAGCAGTTCTTC.

The genes are TRBV29-1 and TRBJ1-2; tentative D call: TRBD1 (6 bases). The CDR3 is made up of 12 amino acids. Germline CDR1 reads SQVTM; CDR2 reads ANQGSEA. Trimming pared 6 bases from V and 0 bases from J, leaving 8 bases between. The CDR3 DNA reads as TGCAGCGTGACAGGAACTAACTATGGCTACACCTTC. Amino acid sequence: CSVTGTNYGYTF.

The chain recombines TRBV15 with TRBJ2-7; D is unresolved. Trimming took 1 base from V and 2 from J, leaving 9 bases between them. The CDR3 runs 14 residues. The germline V gene has CDR1 LNHNV and CDR2 YYDKDF (reference sequence). CDR3 nucleotide sequence: TGTGCCACCAGCAGAGTGACGGGCCCCTACGAGCAGTACTTC. Translation gives CATSRVTGPYEQYF.

The rearrangement joins TRBV9 to TRBJ2-3, with 7 bases lining up with TRBD2. The germline gives CDR1 SGDLS, CDR2 YYNGEE. V shed 4 bases and J 0 bases; nucleotides not matched to a gene: 5. The CDR3 contains 15 residues. The CDR3 loop reads CASSTMGGSTDTQYF. For the CDR3, the DNA is TGTGCCAGCAGCACCATGGGGGGGAGCACAGATACGCAGTATTTT.

This rearrangement joins TRBV2 to TRBJ1-5; D not certain. V was trimmed by 4 bases and J by 0 bases, leaving 16 bases between them. This CDR3 region has 17 residues. Germline V gene sequence: CDR1 SNHLY, CDR2 FYNNEI. The CDR3 here is CASSAFVSGYSNQPQHF. The CDR3, as DNA: TGTGCCAGCAGTGCTTTCGTATCGGGGTATAGCAATCAGCCCCAGCATTTT.

This chain links TRBV15 with TRBJ2-7; D call uncertain. V shed 0 bases and J shed 6 bases, with 6 bases lying between them. The CDR3 is 12 residues long. Germline CDR1 is LNHNV and CDR2 is YYDKDF (reference sequence). The CDR3 loop reads CATSREWGEQYF. CDR3 nucleotides: TGTGCCACCAGCAGAGAGTGGGGCGAGCAGTACTTC.

This clone showed up just a few times. This chain links TRBV5-6 with TRBJ2-3; the match to TRBD2 covers 12 bases. Germline CDR1 is SGHDT and CDR2 is YYEEEE. CDR3 length equals 16 residues. V shed 3 bases, J shed 0 bases, and the junction held 2 bases outside the gene matches. The CDR3 sequence is CASSSGTSGSTDTQYF. The CDR3 coding sequence is TGTGCCAGCAGCTCCGGGACTAGCGGGAGCACAGATACGCAGTATTTT.

This clone was recorded once. The sample contains more than one DNA sequence encoding this CDR3. The genes are TRBV27 and TRBJ2-7; maybe TRBD2 (6 bases). Germline CDR1 is MNHEY and CDR2 is SMNVEV (reference sequence). V was trimmed by 6 bases and J by 6 bases, leaving 12 bases between them. The length of the CDR3 is 12 residues. The CDR3 spells CASSLIGGEQYF. The CDR3 DNA reads TGTGCCAGCAGCTTGATCGGGGGCGAGCAGTACTTC.

The table lists this clone with a few counts. This chain connects TRBV11-2 to TRBJ2-7; D remains ambiguous. Trimming took 2 bases from V and 2 from J, leaving 10 bases between them. The CDR3 sequence is 14 residues long. CDR1 and CDR2 (germline): SGHAT, FQNNGV. CDR3 protein: CASSLTPRTYEQYF. For the CDR3, the DNA is TGTGCCAGCAGCTTAACACCCAGGACCTACGAGCAGTACTTC.

V is TRBV10-3 and J is TRBJ2-7; either TRBD1 or TRBD2 may supply D (5 bases each). Trimming stripped 2 bases from V and 1 base from J, with 21 bases between. This CDR3 is built from 18 residues. Germline loops: CDR1 ENHRY, CDR2 SYGVKD. This CDR3 is CAISEADPGPRESYEQYF. Here the CDR3 DNA reads TGTGCCATCAGTGAGGCGGATCCGGGACCGAGGGAATCCTACGAGCAGTACTTC.

This clone appeared once. The CDR3 loop is CASSQGQNTEAFF. DNA for the CDR3: TGCGCCAGCAGCCAGGGACAGAACACTGAAGCTTTCTTT. The rearrangement links TRBV4-1 to TRBJ1-1, with D possibly matching TRBD1 (6 bases). V dropped 3 bases and J dropped 1 base, with 6 bases sitting between them. Germline V gene data show CDR1 as MGHRA and CDR2 as YSYEKL. The CDR3 spans 13 residues.

This clone was seen only once. The chain uses TRBV5-1 and TRBJ2-2; 13 bases align to TRBD2. V dropped 9 bases and J dropped 0; count of bases not matched to a gene: 5. The CDR3 totals 16 residues. Germline V gene lookup returns CDR1 SGHRS and CDR2 YFSETQ. CDR3 loop: CATGGLAGPNTGELFF. DNA for the CDR3: TGCGCCACCGGGGGACTAGCGGGACCGAACACCGGGGAGCTGTTTTTT.

This chain joins TRBV7-6 and TRBJ2-1; 11 bases are a match to TRBD2. CDR3 length equals 16 residues. Germline V lookup: CDR1 SGHVS, CDR2 FNYEAQ. The V segment lost 5 bases and the J segment 2 bases; nucleotides outside the gene matches: 5. CDR3 nucleotide sequence: TGTGCCAGCAGCGGACCGGGACTAGCGGCCTACAATGAGCAGTTCTTC. Protein: CASSGPGLAAYNEQFF.

The chain has TRBV4-1 and TRBJ2-1, with 7 bases fitting TRBD1. Trimming at V came to 1 base and at J to 5 bases, leaving 5 bases not matched to a gene. The CDR3 extends over 15 amino acids. The V gene's germline CDR1 is MGHRA and CDR2 YSYEKL. CDR3: CASSQVPGQHNEQFF. The CDR3 DNA reads TGCGCCAGCAGCCAAGTGCCGGGACAGCACAATGAGCAGTTCTTC.

The rearrangement uses TRBV19 and TRBJ1-1; 9 nucleotides line up with TRBD1. Germline CDR1 is LNHDA and CDR2 is SQIVND (reference sequence). This CDR3 is built from 15 residues. With V trimmed by 5 bases and J by 0 bases, 4 bases remained unmatched. The CDR3 sequence: CASSAGQGLNTEAFF. The CDR3 nucleotides are TGTGCCAGTAGTGCTGGACAGGGGTTGAACACTGAAGCTTTCTTT.

This clone was seen more than once but under ten times. This chain connects TRBV5-4 to TRBJ2-1; D not resolved. Trimming removed 0 bases from V and 9 bases from J, with 10 bases in between. The length of the CDR3 is 13 residues. Germline assignment: CDR1 SGHNT and CDR2 YYREEE (reference sequence). The chain's CDR3 is CASSLVAFAEQFF. The CDR3 DNA reads as TGTGCCAGCAGCTTGGTGGCGTTCGCTGAGCAGTTCTTC.

V is TRBV27 and J is TRBJ2-7; possible D gene TRBD1, 5 bases. The CDR3 is made up of 13 amino acids. Germline V CDR1 and CDR2: MNHEY, SMNVEV (reference sequence). The V and J ends lost 2 bases and 7 bases respectively, with 12 bases between them. CDR3 residues: CASSLALGAEQYF. DNA for the CDR3: TGTGCCAGCAGTTTAGCTCTAGGGGCTGAGCAGTACTTC.

This clone has a handful of counts. The rearrangement joins TRBV9 to TRBJ2-1, with TRBD1 as a possible D gene (5 bases). The CDR3 is 13 amino acids. Per the germline V gene, CDR1 is SGDLS and CDR2 is YYNGEE. Trimming removed 0 bases from V and 10 bases from J, with 11 bases in between. CDR3 coding DNA: TGTGCCAGCAGCGTAGGGGGCGGCCCCGAGCAGTTCTTC. Its protein product is CASSVGGGPEQFF.